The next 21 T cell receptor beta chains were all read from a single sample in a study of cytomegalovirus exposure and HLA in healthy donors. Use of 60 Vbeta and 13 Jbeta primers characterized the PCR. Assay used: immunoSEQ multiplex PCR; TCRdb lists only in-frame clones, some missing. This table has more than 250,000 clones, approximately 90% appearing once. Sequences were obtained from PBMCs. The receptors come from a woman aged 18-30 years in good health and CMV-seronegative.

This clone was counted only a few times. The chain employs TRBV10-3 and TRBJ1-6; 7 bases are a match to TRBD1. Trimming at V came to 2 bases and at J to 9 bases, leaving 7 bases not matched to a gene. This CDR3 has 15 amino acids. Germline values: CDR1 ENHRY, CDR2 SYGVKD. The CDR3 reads CAISERQGFGSPLHF. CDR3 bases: TGTGCCATCAGTGAGCGACAGGGATTTGGTTCACCCCTCCACTTT.

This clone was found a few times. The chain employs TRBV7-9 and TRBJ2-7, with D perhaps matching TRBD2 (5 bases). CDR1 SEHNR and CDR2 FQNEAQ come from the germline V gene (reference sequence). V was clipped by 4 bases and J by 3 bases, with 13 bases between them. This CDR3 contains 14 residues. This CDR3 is CASSYHGDRYEQYF. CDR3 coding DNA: TGTGCCAGCAGCTACCACGGGGATCGCTACGAGCAGTACTTC.

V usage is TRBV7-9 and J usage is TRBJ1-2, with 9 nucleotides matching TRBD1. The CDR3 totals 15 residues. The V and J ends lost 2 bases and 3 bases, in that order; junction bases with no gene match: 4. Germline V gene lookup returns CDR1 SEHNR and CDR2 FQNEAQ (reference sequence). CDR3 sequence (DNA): TGTGCCAGCAGCTTACAGGACAGGGGAGACTATGGCTACACCTTC. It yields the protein CASSLQDRGDYGYTF. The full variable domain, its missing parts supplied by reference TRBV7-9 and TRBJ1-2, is DTGVSQNPRHKITKRGQNVTFRCDPISEHNRLYWYRQTLGQGPEFLTYFQNEAQLEKSRLLSDRFSAERPKGSFSTLEIQRTEQGDSAMYLCASSLQDRGDYGYTFGSGTRLTVV.

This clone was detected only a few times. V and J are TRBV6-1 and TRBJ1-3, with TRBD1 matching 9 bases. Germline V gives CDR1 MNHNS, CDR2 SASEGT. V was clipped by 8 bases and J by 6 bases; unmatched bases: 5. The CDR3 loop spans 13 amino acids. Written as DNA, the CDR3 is TGTGCCAGCGCGGGACAGGGTTCAAACACCATATATTTT. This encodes CASAGQGSNTIYF.

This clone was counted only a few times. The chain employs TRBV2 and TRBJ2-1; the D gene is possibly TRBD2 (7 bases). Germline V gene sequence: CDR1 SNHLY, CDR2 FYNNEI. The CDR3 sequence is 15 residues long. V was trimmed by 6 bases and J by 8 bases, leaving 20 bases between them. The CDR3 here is CASSRGGGPFDEQFF. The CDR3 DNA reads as TGTGCCAGCAGCCGGGGAGGGGGGCCCTTCGATGAGCAGTTCTTC. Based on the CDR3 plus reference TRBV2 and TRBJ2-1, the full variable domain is EPEVTQTPSHQVTQMGQEVILRCVPISNHLYFYWYRQILGQKVEFLVSFYNNEISEKSEIFDDQFSVERPDGSNFTLKIRSTKLEDSAMYFCASSRGGGPFDEQFFGPGTRLTVL.

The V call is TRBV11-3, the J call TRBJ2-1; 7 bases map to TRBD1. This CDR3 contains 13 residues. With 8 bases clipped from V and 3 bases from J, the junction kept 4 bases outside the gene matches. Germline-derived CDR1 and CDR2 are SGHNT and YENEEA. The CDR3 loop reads CASSGQDYNEQFF. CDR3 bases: TGTGCCAGCTCCGGACAGGACTACAATGAGCAGTTCTTC. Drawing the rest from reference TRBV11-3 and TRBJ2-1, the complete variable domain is EAGVVQSPRYKIIEKKQPVAFWCNPISGHNTLYWYLQNLGQGPELLIRYENEEAVDDSQLPKDRFSAERLKGVDSTLKIQPAELGDSAVYLCASSGQDYNEQFFGPGTRLTVL.

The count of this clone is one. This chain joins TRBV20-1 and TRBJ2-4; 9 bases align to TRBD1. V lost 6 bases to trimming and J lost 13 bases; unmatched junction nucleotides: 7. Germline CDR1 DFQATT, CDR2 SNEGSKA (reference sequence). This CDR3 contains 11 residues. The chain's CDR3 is CSARTGGDQYF. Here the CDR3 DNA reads TGCAGTGCGAGAACAGGGGGCGACCAGTACTTC.

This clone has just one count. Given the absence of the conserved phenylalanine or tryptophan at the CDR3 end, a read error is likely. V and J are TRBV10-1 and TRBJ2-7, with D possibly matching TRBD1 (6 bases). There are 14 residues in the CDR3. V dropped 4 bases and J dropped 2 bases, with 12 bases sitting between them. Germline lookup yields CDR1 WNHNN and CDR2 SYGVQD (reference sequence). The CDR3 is CASSASGQPYEQYL. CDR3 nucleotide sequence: TGCGCCAGCAGTGCGTCGGGACAACCCTACGAGCAGTACCTC.

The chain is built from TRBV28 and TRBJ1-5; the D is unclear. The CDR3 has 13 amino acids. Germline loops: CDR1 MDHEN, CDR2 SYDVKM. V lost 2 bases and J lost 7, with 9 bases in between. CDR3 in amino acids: CASSLTFSQPQHF. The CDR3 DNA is TGTGCCAGCAGTTTAACATTCTCGCAGCCCCAGCATTTT.

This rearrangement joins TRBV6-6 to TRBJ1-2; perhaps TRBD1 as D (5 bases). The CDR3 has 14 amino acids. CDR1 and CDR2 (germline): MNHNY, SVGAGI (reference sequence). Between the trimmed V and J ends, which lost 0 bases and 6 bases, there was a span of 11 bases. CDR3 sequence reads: CASSYSLPGNGYTF. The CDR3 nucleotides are TGTGCCAGCAGTTACTCGTTGCCAGGGAATGGCTACACCTTC.

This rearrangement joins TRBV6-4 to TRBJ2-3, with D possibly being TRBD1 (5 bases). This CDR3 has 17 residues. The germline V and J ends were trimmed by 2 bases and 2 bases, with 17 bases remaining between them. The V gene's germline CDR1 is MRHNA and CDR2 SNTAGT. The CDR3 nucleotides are TGTGCCAGCAGTGACATCATCAGGGTGGGTTCCACAGATACGCAGTATTTT. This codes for CASSDIIRVGSTDTQYF.

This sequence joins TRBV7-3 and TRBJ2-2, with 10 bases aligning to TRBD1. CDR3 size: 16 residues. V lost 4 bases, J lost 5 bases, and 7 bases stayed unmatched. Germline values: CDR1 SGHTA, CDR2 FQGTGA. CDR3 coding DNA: TGTGCCAGCAGCTCACGGGACAGGGGAGGAACCGGGGAGCTGTTTTTT. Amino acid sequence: CASSSRDRGGTGELFF.

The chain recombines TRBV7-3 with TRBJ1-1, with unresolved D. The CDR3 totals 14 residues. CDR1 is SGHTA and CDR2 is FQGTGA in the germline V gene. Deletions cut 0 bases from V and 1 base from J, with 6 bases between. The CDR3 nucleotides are TGTGCCAGCAGCTTAACGGGAGAGAACACTGAAGCTTTCTTT. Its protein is CASSLTGENTEAFF.

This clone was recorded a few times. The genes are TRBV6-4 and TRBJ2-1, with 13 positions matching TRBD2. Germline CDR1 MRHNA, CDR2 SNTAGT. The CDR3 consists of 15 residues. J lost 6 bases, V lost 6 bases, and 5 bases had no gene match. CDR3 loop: CASSETSGGSNEQFF. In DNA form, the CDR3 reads TGTGCCAGCAGCGAGACTAGCGGGGGGTCCAATGAGCAGTTCTTC.

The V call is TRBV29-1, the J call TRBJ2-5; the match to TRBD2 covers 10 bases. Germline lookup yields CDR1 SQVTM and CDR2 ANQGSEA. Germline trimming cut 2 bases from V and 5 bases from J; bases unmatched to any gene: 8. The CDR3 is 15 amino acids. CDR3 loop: CSVELAGASGETQYF. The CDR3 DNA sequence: TGCAGCGTTGAACTAGCGGGGGCCTCGGGGGAGACCCAGTACTTC.

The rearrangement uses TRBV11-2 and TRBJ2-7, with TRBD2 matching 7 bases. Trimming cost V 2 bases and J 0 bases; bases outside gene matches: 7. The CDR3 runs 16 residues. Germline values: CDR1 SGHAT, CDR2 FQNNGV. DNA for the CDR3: TGTGCCAGCAGCTTAATATGGCGGGGGAGCTCCTACGAGCAGTACTTC. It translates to CASSLIWRGSSYEQYF. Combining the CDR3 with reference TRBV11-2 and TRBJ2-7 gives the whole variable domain EAGVAQSPRYKIIEKRQSVAFWCNPISGHATLYWYQQILGQGPKLLIQFQNNGVVDDSQLPKDRFSAERLKGVDSTLKIQPAKLEDSAVYLCASSLIWRGSSYEQYFGPGTRLTVT.

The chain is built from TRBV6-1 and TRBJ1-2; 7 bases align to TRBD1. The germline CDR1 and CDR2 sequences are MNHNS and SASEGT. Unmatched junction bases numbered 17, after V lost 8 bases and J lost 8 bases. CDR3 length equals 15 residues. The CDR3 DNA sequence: TGTGCCAGCGATAACCCCCACAGGGGCGACGGCGGCTACACCTTC. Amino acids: CASDNPHRGDGGYTF.

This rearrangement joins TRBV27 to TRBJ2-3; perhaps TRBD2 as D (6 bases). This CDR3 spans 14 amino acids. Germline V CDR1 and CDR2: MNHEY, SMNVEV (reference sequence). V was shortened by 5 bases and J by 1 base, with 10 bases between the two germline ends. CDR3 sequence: CASSISGGTDTQYF. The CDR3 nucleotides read TGTGCCAGCAGTATCTCGGGGGGCACAGATACGCAGTATTTT.

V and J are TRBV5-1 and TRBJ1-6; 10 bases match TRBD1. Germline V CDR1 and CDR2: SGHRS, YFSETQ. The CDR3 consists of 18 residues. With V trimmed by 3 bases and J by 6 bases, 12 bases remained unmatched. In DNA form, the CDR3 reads TGCGCCAGCAGCTCGCATGTCCCGGGACAGGGGTTTAATTCACCCCTCCACTTT. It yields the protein CASSSHVPGQGFNSPLHF.

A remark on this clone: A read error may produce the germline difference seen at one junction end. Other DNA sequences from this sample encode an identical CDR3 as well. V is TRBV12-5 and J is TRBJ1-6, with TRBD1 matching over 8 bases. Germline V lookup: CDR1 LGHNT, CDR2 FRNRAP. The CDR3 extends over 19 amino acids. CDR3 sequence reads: CASGLVLGARTGNNSPLHF. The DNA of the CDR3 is TGTGCTAGTGGTTTGGTACTAGGGGCCAGGACAGGGAATAATTCCCCCCTCCACTTT.

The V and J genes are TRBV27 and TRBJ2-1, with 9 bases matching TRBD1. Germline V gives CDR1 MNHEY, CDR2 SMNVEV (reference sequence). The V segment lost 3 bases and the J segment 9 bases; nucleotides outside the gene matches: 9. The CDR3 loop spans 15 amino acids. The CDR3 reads CASSFPGQGFGEQFF. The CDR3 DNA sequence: TGTGCCAGCAGTTTTCCGGGACAGGGCTTCGGTGAGCAGTTCTTC.